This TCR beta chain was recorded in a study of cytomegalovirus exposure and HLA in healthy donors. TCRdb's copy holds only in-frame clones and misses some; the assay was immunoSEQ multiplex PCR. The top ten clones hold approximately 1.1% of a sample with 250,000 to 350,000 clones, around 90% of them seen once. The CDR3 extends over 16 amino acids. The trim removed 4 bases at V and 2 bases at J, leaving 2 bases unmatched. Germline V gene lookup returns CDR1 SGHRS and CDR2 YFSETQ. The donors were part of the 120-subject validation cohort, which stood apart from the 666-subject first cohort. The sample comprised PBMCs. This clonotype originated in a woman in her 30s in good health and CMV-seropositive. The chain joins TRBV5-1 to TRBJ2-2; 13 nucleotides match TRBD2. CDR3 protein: CASSGLAGDNTGELFF. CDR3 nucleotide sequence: TGCGCCAGCAGCGGACTAGCGGGAGACAACACCGGGGAGCTGTTTTTT.